These 11 T cell receptor beta chains were sequenced from one sample in a study of blood T cell repertoires in COVID-19 (dated by TCRdb to the early 2020s). Libraries were prepared through the immunoSEQ multiplex PCR assay. TCRdb mirrors the immuneACCESS table, restricted to in-frame sequences. Some clones are absent from its copies; in checked studies, under half trace to an unresolved V gene, and the reason for the others is unknown. A total of 130,000 to 150,000 clones appear in this sample, roughly 90% of them only once. Jointly, the top ten make up around 1.5% of the sample. Material for sequencing was peripheral blood. All receptors derive from a human donor in a cohort sampled during active COVID-19.

The rearrangement links TRBV5-5 to TRBJ1-2, with 9 nucleotides matching TRBD1. Germline-derived CDR1 and CDR2 are SGHKS and YYEKEE (reference sequence). J gave up 5 bases and V 0 bases, and 11 bases lay outside the gene matches. CDR3 size: 17 residues. The CDR3 sequence is CASSLAAVTGGWYGYTF. CDR3 nucleotide sequence: TGTGCCAGCAGCTTGGCCGCTGTCACAGGGGGCTGGTATGGCTACACCTTC.

This chain joins TRBV24-1 and TRBJ2-2; TRBD1 matches at 7 bases. Looked up from germline, CDR1 is KGHDR and CDR2 is SFDVKD. V lost 0 bases, J lost 5 bases, and 5 bases stayed unmatched. The CDR3 is 16 residues long. The CDR3 protein is CATSDLKGALTGELFF. Written as DNA, the CDR3 is TGTGCCACCAGTGATTTGAAGGGGGCCTTAACCGGGGAGCTGTTTTTT.

V is TRBV4-2 and J is TRBJ1-3, with 7 nucleotides matching TRBD1. This CDR3 has 17 residues. J was trimmed by 2 bases and V by 0 bases; bases with no gene match: 7. Germline V CDR1 and CDR2: LGHNA, YNFKEQ. The CDR3: CASSQDLEGAAGNTIYF. CDR3 sequence (DNA): TGTGCCAGCAGCCAAGATTTAGAGGGGGCAGCTGGAAACACCATATATTTT.

This rearrangement joins TRBV12-3 or TRBV12-4 to TRBJ2-7, with D tentatively TRBD1 (5 bases). The V and J ends lost 2 bases and 5 bases respectively, with 7 bases between them. The CDR3 spans 12 residues. DNA of the CDR3: TGTGCCAGCAGTTTAAGGGGCCACGAGCAGTACTTC. Translation gives CASSLRGHEQYF.

This sequence joins TRBV5-4 and TRBJ1-4, with D perhaps matching TRBD1 (5 bases). Trimming cost V 4 bases and J 5 bases, with 12 bases left between them. Germline V lookup: CDR1 SGHNT, CDR2 YYREEE (reference sequence). This CDR3 has 14 residues. CDR3 residues: CASSQDGGNEKLFF. As DNA, the CDR3 is TGTGCCAGCAGCCAAGACGGGGGGAATGAAAAACTGTTTTTT.

This clone was seen only a few times. The J gene is TRBJ2-6, the V gene TRBV4-2; TRBD1 might be the D (5 bases). Germline V gene lookup returns CDR1 LGHNA and CDR2 YNFKEQ. Trimming pared 1 base from V and 2 bases from J, leaving 6 bases between. This CDR3 contains 15 residues. This CDR3 is CASSQAGTGANVLTF. The CDR3, as DNA: TGTGCCAGCAGCCAAGCAGGGACTGGGGCCAACGTCCTGACTTTC.

The rearrangement joins TRBV6-2 or TRBV6-3 to TRBJ1-1; 9 positions agree with TRBD1. Trimming cost V 7 bases and J 1 base; bases outside gene matches: 7. The germline gives CDR1 MNHEY, CDR2 SVGEGT. CDR3 length: 15 amino acids. The CDR3 DNA reads TGTGCCAGCAACCCCGAGGGACAGGGGAACACTGAAGCTTTCTTT. Translating it yields CASNPEGQGNTEAFF.

The chain couples TRBV6-5 to TRBJ2-3; tentative D call: TRBD1 (5 bases). The V and J ends lost 8 bases and 0 bases respectively, with 15 bases between them. The CDR3 is 15 amino acids. Germline V gives CDR1 MNHEY, CDR2 SVGAGI. This CDR3 reads CASRWTPLSTDTQYF. As DNA, the CDR3 is TGTGCCAGCCGATGGACACCCCTAAGCACAGATACGCAGTATTTT.

The chain employs TRBV2 and TRBJ2-3, with 10 bases matching TRBD1. Trimming took 6 bases from V and 5 from J; bases not matched to a gene: 8. Germline CDR1 and CDR2: SNHLY and FYNNEI. The CDR3 runs 15 residues. The CDR3 coding sequence is TGTGCCAGCAGGGAGGACAGGGGGATCGTAGATACGCAGTATTTT. Its protein product is CASREDRGIVDTQYF.

The count of this clone is one. The chain combines TRBV3-1 (or the pseudogene TRBV3-2) with TRBJ2-2; D call uncertain. V dropped 2 bases and J dropped 6 bases, with 10 bases sitting between them. The CDR3 has 14 residues. Germline CDR1 and CDR2: LGHDT and YNNKEL (reference sequence). CDR3 sequence: CASSQNYGAGELFF. The CDR3 DNA sequence: TGTGCCAGCAGCCAAAATTACGGAGCCGGGGAGCTGTTTTTT.

The chain couples TRBV11-2 to TRBJ2-7, with D possibly TRBD2 on 5 matching bases. Between the trimmed V and J ends, which lost 0 bases and 7 bases, there was a span of 7 bases. The CDR3 has 12 residues. Per the germline V gene, CDR1 is SGHAT and CDR2 is FQNNGV. CDR3 in DNA: TGTGCCAGCAGCTTAGATCGGACTGAGCAGTACTTC. As protein: CASSLDRTEQYF.